The 6 T cell receptor beta chains listed next were all sequenced from one sample in a study of shared clonotypes between healthy human individuals. Data came from immunoSEQ multiplex PCR; TCRdb stores just in-frame clones and leaves some out. The sample includes 1.5 million to 1.9 million clones, around 98% of them seen just once. Sequenced material: naive CD4+ T cells sorted from blood. Specified subset: CD45RA+ positively selected. All receptors come from a man younger than 40 in good health.

The rearrangement joins TRBV11-2 to TRBJ2-5; D is perhaps TRBD1 (5 bases). In germline, CDR1 is SGHAT, CDR2 FQNNGV. V lost 5 bases and J lost 5, with 12 bases in between. The CDR3 spans 13 residues. The CDR3 DNA reads as TGTGCCAGCAGCCAAGGGGCGTCGGAGACCCAGTACTTC. This codes for CASSQGASETQYF. The variable domain in full, with the rest retrieved from reference TRBV11-2 and TRBJ2-5, is EAGVAQSPRYKIIEKRQSVAFWCNPISGHATLYWYQQILGQGPKLLIQFQNNGVVDDSQLPKDRFSAERLKGVDSTLKIQPAKLEDSAVYLCASSQGASETQYFGPGTRLLVL.

The chain is built from TRBV19 and TRBJ2-2; D is ambiguous. Trimming took off 2 bases at V and 9 bases at J, with 16 bases between the two ends. The length of the CDR3 is 15 residues. Germline lookup yields CDR1 LNHDA and CDR2 SQIVND (reference sequence). The CDR3 spells CASSIMTAYHRELFF. As DNA, the CDR3 is TGTGCCAGTAGTATAATGACCGCCTATCACCGGGAGCTGTTTTTT.

The chain couples TRBV6-1 to TRBJ1-5; 7 positions agree with TRBD1. In germline, CDR1 is MNHNS, CDR2 SASEGT. Trimming at V came to 3 bases and at J to 4 bases, leaving 9 bases not matched to a gene. This CDR3 contains 16 residues. The CDR3 protein is CASSERTGKGNQPQHF. The CDR3 nucleotides are TGTGCCAGCAGTGAGCGGACAGGAAAAGGGAATCAGCCCCAGCATTTT.

This chain connects TRBV7-9 to TRBJ2-7; D might be TRBD2 (5 bases). Germline values: CDR1 SEHNR, CDR2 FQNEAQ (reference sequence). Trimming took off 2 bases at V and 2 bases at J, with 22 bases between the two ends. CDR3 length: 18 amino acids. The CDR3 DNA follows: TGTGCCAGCAGCTTAAGGACCGGATCACTAGGTCCCACCTACGAGCAGTACTTC. This encodes CASSLRTGSLGPTYEQYF.

The V call is TRBV7-3, the J call TRBJ2-6; D gene uncertain. Germline V lookup: CDR1 SGHTA, CDR2 FQGTGA. Trimming removed 2 bases from V and 0 bases from J, with 11 bases in between. The CDR3 spans 17 residues. The CDR3 region has the DNA TGTGCCAGCAGCTTAGGACCGCCCGACTCTGGGGCCAACGTCCTGACTTTC. Translation: CASSLGPPDSGANVLTF.

V is TRBV5-1 and J is TRBJ2-3; 8 nucleotides agree with TRBD1. With V trimmed by 5 bases and J by 3 bases, 11 bases remained unmatched. The CDR3 has 16 amino acids. Germline CDR1 SGHRS, CDR2 YFSETQ. The CDR3 protein is CASRTIPGGGTDTQYF. The CDR3 nucleotides are TGCGCCAGCAGAACAATTCCAGGGGGCGGAACAGATACGCAGTATTTT.